The 14 T cell receptor beta chains below come from one sample, sequenced in a study of blood T cells in healthy people across ages. Then a second PCR, running roughly 7 to 11 cycles, was carried out with a sample-barcoded 5' primer and a J-beta primer mix. Each CDR3 protein gets one entry after TCRdb re-called the 5' RACE reads with MiXCR. The table records 700,000 to 950,000 distinct CDR3 sequences, 58% of them present only once. Sequencing was done on a sample of blood. The receptors stem from a man aged 30-40 years in good health.

The rearrangement joins TRBV6-5 to TRBJ1-6; no reliable D call. Trimming stripped 0 bases from V and 9 bases from J, with 18 bases between. Germline lookup yields CDR1 MNHEY and CDR2 SVGAGI. This CDR3 is 17 amino acids long. CDR3 residues: CASSYSARRKSLSPLHF. The CDR3 DNA reads as TGTGCCAGCAGTTACTCAGCGAGGAGGAAAAGCCTTTCACCCCTCCACTTT.

The rearrangement links TRBV7-6 to TRBJ2-5, with 8 bases that match TRBD2. The CDR3 extends over 18 amino acids. Trimming removed 2 bases from V and 3 bases from J; junction bases left unmatched: 14. Germline V gene sequence: CDR1 SGHVS, CDR2 FNYEAQ. The CDR3 DNA follows: TGTGCCAGCAGCTTAAGGGGTCCAGCGGGAGAGTACGAAGAGACCCAGTACTTC. It codes for CASSLRGPAGEYEETQYF.

This clonotype occurred once. CDR3 nucleotide sequence: TGTGCCAGCAGCCTAACTAGCGGAGCCCAAGAGACCCAGTACTTC. This translates into CASSLTSGAQETQYF. V gene TRBV27 combines with J gene TRBJ2-5; 8 bases align to TRBD2. The CDR3 runs to 15 residues. Per the germline V gene, CDR1 is MNHEY and CDR2 is SMNVEV (reference sequence). V lost 6 bases, J lost 1 base, and 7 bases stayed unmatched.

The V call is TRBV7-6, the J call TRBJ2-6; weak D call: TRBD1 (5 bases). The CDR3 sequence is 18 residues long. Germline V CDR1 and CDR2: SGHVS, FNYEAQ. The V and J ends lost 1 base and 1 base respectively, with 14 bases between them. As DNA, the CDR3 is TGTGCCAGCAGCTTAGAGTTGTCCAGGGTTTCTGGGGCCAACGTCCTGACTTTC. Its protein product is CASSLELSRVSGANVLTF.

V usage is TRBV7-6 and J usage is TRBJ2-6; D remains unclear. The CDR3 totals 15 residues. Germline V gene lookup returns CDR1 SGHVS and CDR2 FNYEAQ. V dropped 4 bases and J dropped 2 bases, with 9 bases sitting between them. For the CDR3, the DNA is TGTGCCAGCAGCTCACAGTCTCCTGGGGCCAACGTCCTGACTTTC. Its translation is CASSSQSPGANVLTF.

V is TRBV7-2 and J is TRBJ2-4; D not resolved. The J call is uncertain, as TRBJ2-5 better fits the DNA end. The germline gives CDR1 SGHTA, CDR2 FQGNSA. This CDR3 spans 16 amino acids. The CDR3 here is CASSLSGLELRETQYF. The CDR3 nucleotides are TGTGCCAGCAGCTTATCGGGTCTAGAGTTGCGGGAGACCCAGTACTTC.

J is TRBJ2-1 and V is TRBV4-2, with D hard to call. Germline CDR1 reads LGHNA; CDR2 reads YNFKEQ. The CDR3 sequence is 14 residues long. V lost 0 bases, J lost 7 bases, and 10 bases lay in between. CDR3 nucleotides: TGTGCCAGCAGCCAAGATGCATCAGAAAATGAGCAGTTCTTC. Protein sequence: CASSQDASENEQFF.

This clonotype was found once. This rearrangement joins TRBV29-1 to TRBJ2-3; a possible D gene is TRBD1 (6 bases). The CDR3 loop spans 16 amino acids. Trimming removed 4 bases from V and 2 bases from J, with 19 bases in between. CDR1 is SQVTM, CDR2 ANQGSEA, per germline. The chain's CDR3 is CSVAPHLRQDTDTQYF. CDR3 DNA sequence: TGCAGCGTTGCGCCCCATCTTCGACAGGACACAGATACGCAGTATTTT.

The rearrangement links TRBV4-3 to TRBJ1-1; D not resolved. Trimming took 4 bases from V and 3 from J, leaving 9 bases between them. This CDR3 comprises 13 residues. CDR1 is LGHNA, CDR2 YSLEER, per germline. CDR3 DNA sequence: TGCGCCAGCAGCCGGGTAGTTGACACTGAAGCTTTCTTT. Translated, it gives CASSRVVDTEAFF.

V and J are TRBV24-1 and TRBJ2-1; a weak D match, TRBD1 (6 bases). Trimming left V 3 bases short and J 5 bases short, with 13 bases between. In germline, CDR1 is KGHDR, CDR2 SFDVKD. The CDR3 extends over 15 amino acids. CDR3 sequence: CATSDPGADNNEQFF. The CDR3 DNA reads TGTGCCACCAGTGATCCAGGGGCCGACAACAATGAGCAGTTCTTC.

The CDR3 protein is CSAATGTGDEQYF. The CDR3 bases are TGCAGCGCTGCCACCGGGACAGGCGACGAGCAGTACTTC. The gene calls are TRBV29-1 and TRBJ2-7; 8 nucleotides align to TRBD1. The CDR3 is made up of 13 amino acids. Germline CDR1 is SQVTM and CDR2 is ANQGSEA. After removal of 7 bases from V and 5 bases from J, the junction contained 10 bases not matched to a gene.

This clonotype was seen a few times. V usage is TRBV7-9 and J usage is TRBJ1-4, with D tentatively TRBD1 (5 bases). CDR3 size: 16 residues. V was shortened by 5 bases and J by 3 bases, with 16 bases between the two germline ends. The germline V gene encodes CDR1 SEHNR and CDR2 FQNEAQ (reference sequence). CDR3 sequence reads: CASSLQQEGANEKLFF. In DNA, the CDR3 is TGTGCCAGCAGCCTACAACAGGAAGGGGCTAATGAAAAACTGTTTTTT.

CDR3 residues: CASSLDSTNQYF. The CDR3 DNA follows: TGTGCCAGCAGCCTTGACTCTACTAATCAGTATTTT. The chain links TRBV7-9 to TRBJ2-3, with D uncertain. V dropped 5 bases and J dropped 12 bases, with 15 bases sitting between them. Germline-derived CDR1 and CDR2 are SEHNR and FQNEAQ (reference sequence). The CDR3 has 12 amino acids.

This chain uses TRBV29-1 with TRBJ2-7; D call uncertain. Germline-derived CDR1 and CDR2 are SQVTM and ANQGSEA. This CDR3 is built from 10 residues. Trimming pared 6 bases from V and 10 bases from J, leaving 13 bases between. In DNA, the CDR3 is TGCAGCGTGGAGCAAGAGGCCCAGTACTTC. This translates into CSVEQEAQYF.